Listed below are T cell receptor beta chains from one sample, sequenced in a study of T cells in Graves' hyperthyroidism and ophthalmopathy. TCRdb redid the calling of the multiplex PCR reads with MiXCR, one entry per CDR3 protein. The table has over 250,000 distinct CDR3 sequences, 20% to 30% seen once. Specimen: blood. These receptors all stem from a man aged 35-49 years with Graves' hyperthyroidism that later progressed to Graves' ophthalmopathy. The CDR3 runs from the conserved cysteine through the conserved F or W. A D gene is named only where the DNA matches it firmly. Rows give clone size only sometimes, using once, few, many, or a class for an expanded clone.

j_call	v_call	d_call	clone_size	cdr3_nt	cdr3_aa
TRBJ2-7	TRBV27	TRBD1	.	TGTGCCAGCAGTTCTGGGACAGGAATCTTTTCGGGGGAGCAGTACTTC	CASSSGTGIFSGEQYF
TRBJ2-7	TRBV6-2/TRBV6-3	TRBD1	few	TGTGCCAGCACCCGGGACAGTGCCTACGAGCAGTACTTC	CASTRDSAYEQYF
TRBJ1-5	TRBV7-9	.	many	TGTGCCAGCAGCTTGGAGGGGAGGCCCAATCAGCCCCAGCATTTT	CASSLEGRPNQPQHF
TRBJ2-2	TRBV9	.	many	TGTGCCAGCCGTACGAACACCGGGGAGCTGTTTTTT	CASRTNTGELFF
TRBJ1-1	TRBV5-1	TRBD1	many	TGCGCCAGCAGCGGGGAACAGGGGCGTACTGAAGCTTTCTTT	CASSGEQGRTEAFF
TRBJ1-2	TRBV28	.	many	TGTGCCAGCAGTTTCGGGGGGCAGGATGGCTACACCTTC	CASSFGGQDGYTF
TRBJ1-1	TRBV10-3	.	many	TGTGCCATCAGTGATCACAACATGAACACTGAAGCTTTCTTT	CAISDHNMNTEAFF
TRBJ2-3	TRBV13	.	few	TGTGCCAGCAGCTCGAGGGGTGTGGCGCAGTATTTT	CASSSRGVAQYF
TRBJ2-7	TRBV28	TRBD2	.	TGTGCCAGCAGTACCCTAGCGGCCCAATCCTACGAGCAGTACTTC	CASSTLAAQSYEQYF
TRBJ1-2	TRBV7-8	.	.	TGTGCCAGCAGCCCTCCCGGGACCCTCTACACCTTC	CASSPPGTLYTF
TRBJ2-7	TRBV28	.	many	TGTGCCAGCAGTCCAACCATTACCCTCCCAGAGCAGTACTTC	CASSPTITLPEQYF
TRBJ1-2	TRBV4-1	.	many	TGCGCCAGCAGCCAAGATAGCTCAGGGCTCTATGGCTACACCTTC	CASSQDSSGLYGYTF
TRBJ2-5	TRBV12-3/TRBV12-4	.	many	TGTGCCAGCAGTCCCCGGGACGGACAAGAGACCCAGTACTTC	CASSPRDGQETQYF
TRBJ2-2	TRBV6-1	.	many	TGTGCCAGCAGTGTGGAGGCTACCGGGGAGCTGTTTTTT	CASSVEATGELFF
TRBJ1-2	TRBV19	.	many	TGTGCCAGTAGTATTCAGAACACATACATCGCCTTC	CASSIQNTYIAF
TRBJ2-2	TRBV19	.	many	TGTGCCAGTAATCTCCCCGCGAACACCGGGGAGCTGTTTTTT	CASNLPANTGELFF
TRBJ1-1	TRBV28	.	once	TGTGCCAGCAGTTTATCGGCAAGCATGAACACTGAAGCTTTCTTT	CASSLSASMNTEAFF
TRBJ1-1	TRBV29-1	TRBD1	many	TGCAGCGTTGAAGGGGAACCAGGGGGCTCGAACACTGAAGCTTTCTTT	CSVEGEPGGSNTEAFF
TRBJ2-5	TRBV19	TRBD1	.	TGTGCCAGTAGCGAGACAGGGGGGCAGACCCAGTACTTC	CASSETGGQTQYF
TRBJ2-7	TRBV7-9	.	many	TGTGCCAGCAGCTTCCCCGACAGATACTACGAGCAGTACTTC	CASSFPDRYYEQYF
TRBJ2-5	TRBV3-1	.	few	TGTGCCAGCAGCCGGCTTCCAGGGACGACCCAAGAGACCCAGTACTTC	CASSRLPGTTQETQYF
TRBJ1-6	TRBV7-3	TRBD1	many	TGTGCCAGCAGCATCGGCCCCCGGGACAGTAATTCACCCCTCCACTTT	CASSIGPRDSNSPLHF
TRBJ2-7	TRBV6-2/TRBV6-3	TRBD1	.	TGTGCCAGCAGTTACTACAGGACAGGGGCCTACGAGCAGTACTTC	CASSYYRTGAYEQYF
TRBJ2-5	TRBV6-1	.	.	TGTGCCAGCAGTGAAATCTTAGACAGTCAAGAGACCCAGTACTTC	CASSEILDSQETQYF
TRBJ2-2	TRBV7-3	TRBD2	many	TGTGCCAGCAGCCTTAAGCGGGAGGGCCGGGACACCGGGGAGCTGTTTTTT	CASSLKREGRDTGELFF
TRBJ1-6	TRBV12-3/TRBV12-4	.	many	TGTGCCAGCAGTTTAGCCCGGGGCTCACCCCTCCACTTT	CASSLARGSPLHF
TRBJ1-4	TRBV2	.	many	TGTGCCAGCAGTTCCGTTCAGGTTGGCGGTGAAAAACTGTTTTTT	CASSSVQVGGEKLFF
TRBJ2-7	TRBV9	TRBD1	many	TGTGCCAGCAGCCCACGACAGGGGGGGAGTACCTACGAGCAGTACTTC	CASSPRQGGSTYEQYF
TRBJ2-4	TRBV19	.	many	TGTGCCAGTAGTACTCTCGGACTAGCCAAAAACATTCAGTACTTC	CASSTLGLAKNIQYF
TRBJ2-5	TRBV29-1	.	.	TGCAGCGTTGAAGGACGACTAGTCGAGGAGACCCAGTACTTC	CSVEGRLVEETQYF
TRBJ2-5	TRBV7-2	.	.	TGTGCCGGCAGCTTAGTAGAGACCCAGTACTTC	CAGSLVETQYF
TRBJ1-6	TRBV6-1	TRBD1	many	TGTGCCAGCAGTCCAAAACAGGGGGCTGGATCACCCCTCCACTTT	CASSPKQGAGSPLHF
TRBJ2-1	TRBV9	.	many	TGTGCCAGCAGCGTAGCGGGCGGGCACTCCTACAATGAGCAGTTCTTC	CASSVAGGHSYNEQFF
TRBJ2-7	TRBV28	.	many	TGTGCCAGCAGCATCGAGGGTTCCGAGCAGTACTTC	CASSIEGSEQYF
TRBJ2-7	TRBV19	.	many	TGTGCCAGTAGTATTGGACCAGGCCACTCCTACGAGCAGTACTTC	CASSIGPGHSYEQYF
TRBJ2-7	TRBV19	.	many	TGTGCCAGTAGTATGGCAGGGTGGGACTACGAGCAGTACTTC	CASSMAGWDYEQYF
TRBJ1-3	TRBV12-3/TRBV12-4	.	.	TGTGCCAGCAGTTTACATGCAGGGGATGGAAACACCATATATTTT	CASSLHAGDGNTIYF
TRBJ2-5	TRBV28	TRBD1	many	TGTGCCAGCACCGGGGACAGGGCAAGGACCCAGTACTTC	CASTGDRARTQYF
TRBJ2-5	TRBV13	.	many	TGTGCCAGCAGCTTATCCGGGAGTGTGGAGACCCAGTACTTC	CASSLSGSVETQYF
TRBJ2-7	TRBV6-5	TRBD1	.	TGTGCCAGCAGTTACTCAAGGACAGGGCCCTCTGAGGGGTACTTC	CASSYSRTGPSEGYF
TRBJ2-5	TRBV29-1	.	.	TGCAGCGTTGAAGATCTATCGTCGGAGACCCAGTACTTC	CSVEDLSSETQYF